The 12 T cell receptor beta chains listed next were all sequenced from one sample in a study of shared clonotypes between healthy human individuals. Repertoires were generated with immunoSEQ multiplex PCR, while TCRdb's copy carries only in-frame clones and drops some. The sample contains fewer than 3 million clones, approximately 90% of which appear only once. Sequencing was carried out using naive CD4+ T cells from PBMCs. Subset denoted: CD45RA+ positively selected. The receptor source for this set is a man between 18 and 35 years old in good health. Some clones in this sample may be carry-over from other donors' samples.

This rearrangement joins TRBV6-1 to TRBJ1-2; 9 bases line up with TRBD1. Germline V lookup: CDR1 MNHNS, CDR2 SASEGT. J lost 8 bases, V lost 2 bases, and 6 bases had no gene match. The CDR3 has 14 residues. Here the CDR3 DNA reads TGTGCCAGCAGTGAACCACGAACAGGGGGCGGCTACACCTTC. Translated: CASSEPRTGGGYTF.

The chain uses TRBV4-1 and TRBJ1-3; TRBD1 might be the D (5 bases). The CDR3 length is 15 residues. V lost 2 bases to trimming and J lost 4 bases, with 12 bases between them. Germline CDR1 is MGHRA and CDR2 is YSYEKL. The CDR3 spells CASSQFAGTGNTIYF. In DNA form, the CDR3 reads TGCGCCAGCAGCCAATTCGCAGGGACCGGAAACACCATATATTTT.

The chain has TRBV7-8 and TRBJ1-1; 9 positions match TRBD1. The CDR3 runs to 13 residues. Germline assignment: CDR1 SGHVS and CDR2 FQNEAQ. V gave up 4 bases and J gave up 8 bases; unmatched junction bases: 5. The CDR3 coding sequence is TGTGCCAGCAGCTCGGGACAGGGTTGGGAAGCTTTCTTT. Translated: CASSSGQGWEAFF.

The V call is TRBV10-3, the J call TRBJ1-1; 8 positions match TRBD1. The V segment lost 6 bases and the J segment 4 bases; nucleotides outside the gene matches: 7. CDR1 and CDR2 (germline): ENHRY, SYGVKD. The CDR3 totals 14 residues. CDR3 nucleotide sequence: TGTGCCATCAGAGGACAGGGAACGGTCACTGAAGCTTTCTTT. Translated, it gives CAIRGQGTVTEAFF.

This clone was seen a single time. V and J are TRBV28 and TRBJ2-5; D is possibly TRBD1 (6 bases). Germline V gene lookup returns CDR1 MDHEN and CDR2 SYDVKM. V gave up 4 bases and J gave up 5 bases, with 20 bases separating them. The CDR3 is 16 residues long. CDR3 sequence (DNA): TGTGCCAGCAGTTCCCCCGGGACAACACCCTTGGAGACCCAGTACTTC. Amino acid sequence: CASSSPGTTPLETQYF.

Concerning this clone itself: This sample includes further DNA sequences coding for the same CDR3. The rearrangement joins TRBV10-3 to TRBJ2-1; 8 nucleotides align to TRBD2. The germline V gene encodes CDR1 ENHRY and CDR2 SYGVKD. V was clipped by 0 bases and J by 2 bases; unmatched bases: 3. This CDR3 has 16 residues. The CDR3 protein is CAISESGRGAYNEQFF. DNA for the CDR3: TGTGCCATCAGTGAGTCGGGGCGGGGGGCCTACAATGAGCAGTTCTTC.

V and J are TRBV19 and TRBJ2-1; 10 bases line up with TRBD2. The germline CDR1 and CDR2 sequences are LNHDA and SQIVND (reference sequence). This CDR3 comprises 16 residues. V trimming: 6 bases; J trimming: 4 bases; junction bases outside the gene matches: 9. Here the CDR3 reads CASRGLTSGPYNEQFF. CDR3 in DNA: TGTGCCAGTAGGGGACTGACTAGCGGGCCGTACAATGAGCAGTTCTTC.

The CDR3 is CASSRRTGYHEQFF. In DNA form, the CDR3 reads TGTGCCAGCAGCCGCCGGACAGGGTATCATGAGCAGTTCTTC. V gene TRBV5-4 combines with J gene TRBJ2-1; 8 nucleotides agree with TRBD1. Germline CDR1 and CDR2: SGHNT and YYREEE (reference sequence). The CDR3 has 14 residues. V trimming: 4 bases; J trimming: 8 bases; junction bases outside the gene matches: 8. Full variable domain (remainder filled in from reference TRBV5-4 and TRBJ2-1): ETGVTQSPTHLIKTRGQQVTLRCSSQSGHNTVSWYQQALGQGPQFIFQYYREEENGRGNFPPRFSGLQFPNYSSELNVNALELDDSALYLCASSRRTGYHEQFFGPGTRLTVL.

Remarks on this clone: Other DNA sequences in this sample translate to the same CDR3. The V and J genes are TRBV18 and TRBJ1-1; weak D call: TRBD1 (5 bases). The germline V gene has CDR1 KGHSH and CDR2 LQKENI. V lost 6 bases and J 5 bases, leaving 13 bases between the germline ends. This CDR3 contains 13 residues. CDR3 loop: CASSPGVGTEAFF. In nucleotides, the CDR3 is TGTGCCAGCTCCCCGGGGGTGGGTACTGAAGCTTTCTTT. Filled out from reference TRBV18 and TRBJ1-1, the complete variable domain reads NAGVMQNPRHLVRRRGQEARLRCSPMKGHSHVYWYRQLPEEGLKFMVYLQKENIIDESGMPKERFSAEFPKEGPSILRIQQVVRGDSAAYFCASSPGVGTEAFFGQGTRLTVV.

The chain uses TRBV5-1 and TRBJ2-1; possibly TRBD2 for D (6 bases). The CDR3 length is 13 residues. Germline V gives CDR1 SGHRS, CDR2 YFSETQ. V lost 0 bases and J 13 bases, leaving 14 bases between the germline ends. The CDR3 DNA reads as TGCGCCAGCAGCTTGGAGTGGGGGACTTTACAGTTCTTC. Residues: CASSLEWGTLQFF.

For this clone: Other DNA sequences of this sample code for an identical CDR3. V and J are TRBV27 and TRBJ2-7; 9 bases line up with TRBD2. V was clipped by 5 bases and J by 0 bases; unmatched bases: 2. CDR1 is MNHEY, CDR2 SMNVEV, per germline (reference sequence). This CDR3 is built from 14 residues. Here the CDR3 DNA reads TGTGCCAGCAGTCTTAGCGGGAGCTCCTACGAGCAGTACTTC. Amino acids: CASSLSGSSYEQYF.

This chain joins TRBV4-3 and TRBJ2-7; 7 bases line up with TRBD1. The CDR3 consists of 15 residues. Unmatched junction bases numbered 5, after V lost 1 base and J lost 2 bases. Per the germline V gene, CDR1 is LGHNA and CDR2 is YSLEER. As DNA, the CDR3 is TGCGCCAGCAGCCAAGCCGGGACAGCGCCCTACGAGCAGTACTTC. Its protein is CASSQAGTAPYEQYF.